These 5 T cell receptor beta chains originate from one sample sequenced in a study of CD8+ T cells in alopecia areata. cDNA serving as the sequencing template came from extracted, reverse transcribed RNA. Profiling relied on immunoSEQ multiplex PCR, and the TCRdb table lists in-frame clones only, not all of them. The sample yields about 150,000 clones, 45% to 55% seen once. This specimen consisted of CD8+ T cells sorted from blood, obtained at week 0. These receptors all come from a human donor with alopecia areata.

The chain's CDR3 is CASSRLAGDEQFF. The CDR3 region has the DNA TGTGCCAGCAGCCGACTAGCGGGAGATGAGCAGTTCTTC. The chain carries TRBV7-7 and TRBJ2-1; 12 nucleotides match TRBD2. The V gene's germline CDR1 is SSHAT and CDR2 FNYEAQ (reference sequence). V was clipped by 5 bases and J by 8 bases; unmatched bases: 1. The CDR3 length is 13 residues. The complete variable domain, with remaining parts taken from reference TRBV7-7 and TRBJ2-1, reads GAGVSQSPRYKVTKRGQDVTLRCDPISSHATLYWYQQALGQGPEFLTYFNYEAQPDKSGLPSDRFSAERPEGSISTLTIQRTEQRDSAMYRCASSRLAGDEQFFGPGTRLTVL.

CDR3 protein: CASSPGHRAWDQPQHF. The DNA for the CDR3 is TGTGCCAGCAGCCCAGGTCACAGGGCATGGGACCAGCCCCAGCATTTT. The chain recombines TRBV9 with TRBJ1-5, with D perhaps matching TRBD1 (6 bases). The V end was cut by 4 bases, the J end by 7 bases, with 21 bases between. Germline lookup yields CDR1 SGDLS and CDR2 YYNGEE. This CDR3 spans 16 amino acids.

The rearrangement uses TRBV6-5 and TRBJ1-1, with a weak D call TRBD1 (6 bases). In germline, CDR1 is MNHEY, CDR2 SVGAGI. The CDR3 contains 14 residues. V was pared by 6 bases and J by 7 bases, with 18 bases between. The CDR3 DNA sequence: TGTGCCAGCAGACCACAGGGAGGGCGACTTGAAGCTTTCTTT. As protein: CASRPQGGRLEAFF.

This clone has only a few counts. The chain uses TRBV29-1 and TRBJ1-1, with 7 bases aligning to TRBD1. V shed 0 bases and J 1 base; nucleotides not matched to a gene: 11. From germline, CDR1 is SQVTM and CDR2 ANQGSEA. The CDR3 sequence is 17 residues long. Here the CDR3 DNA reads TGCAGCGTTGAAGACCCACTTAGGGGGCCCGGGAACACTGAAGCTTTCTTT. Translated: CSVEDPLRGPGNTEAFF.

This clone occurred a few times. This sequence joins TRBV30 and TRBJ1-4; D ambiguous. From germline, CDR1 is GTSNPN and CDR2 SVGIG (reference sequence). V gave up 0 bases and J gave up 8 bases, with 10 bases separating them. The CDR3 is made up of 13 amino acids. The CDR3 bases are TGTGCCTGGAGTGTAGAGGTTTGGGAAAAACTGTTTTTT. Translation gives CAWSVEVWEKLFF.